This paragraph covers one T cell receptor beta chain sequence. The antigen remains undetermined. The length of the CDR3 is 14 residues. Germline-derived CDR1 and CDR2 are SQVTM and ANQGSEA. Trimming removed 6 bases from V and 6 bases from J, with 18 bases in between. This specimen belongs to a study of cytomegalovirus exposure and HLA in healthy donors. Whole-study findings and limits: Researchers catalogued some 160 TCR beta chains as cytomegalovirus-associated.

The primer mix had 60 Vbeta and 13 Jbeta primers. Sequencing used immunoSEQ multiplex PCR; TCRdb keeps in-frame clones, though not all of them. The listing contains over 100,000 clones. The source material was PBMCs. The TCR was taken from a man in his forties in good health and CMV-seropositive. This chain uses TRBV29-1 with TRBJ2-1, with a weak D call TRBD1 (6 bases). CDR3 residues: CSVGTSALGNEQFF. CDR3 nucleotides: TGCAGCGTCGGGACATCCGCCTTGGGCAATGAGCAGTTCTTC.